The 22 T cell receptor beta chains presented below share a single source sample, sequenced in a study of CD8 T cells in ankylosing spondylitis. For these TCRs, the target antigens are not known. TCRdb reprocessed the 5' RACE reads with MiXCR, giving one entry per CDR3 protein. The table includes under 850,000 distinct CDR3 sequences, 15% to 20% detected once. Study results and caveats: Seven or eight highly homologous variants made up a TCR beta motif, and this motif appeared characteristic of ankylosing spondylitis blood.

The specimen was blood, either unsorted or a sorted T cell fraction (not recorded which). Receptor source: a male donor with ankylosing spondylitis.

CDR3 sequence (DNA): TGTGCCACCAGCAGAGGGGGGGTGGGAGATACGCAGTATTTT. Translation: CATSRGGVGDTQYF. The chain uses TRBV15 and TRBJ2-3, with D maybe TRBD2 (6 bases). Germline values: CDR1 LNHNV, CDR2 YYDKDF (reference sequence). V gave up 1 base and J gave up 5 bases, with 10 bases separating them. CDR3 length: 14 amino acids.

This rearrangement joins TRBV28 to TRBJ1-1, with 8 nucleotides matching TRBD1. Trimming cost V 2 bases and J 1 base; bases outside gene matches: 12. CDR1 and CDR2 from the germline V gene are MDHEN and SYDVKM. There are 18 residues in the CDR3. In DNA, the CDR3 is TGTGCCAGCAGTTTAGGGCCTGACAGGGGTAGGACGAACACTGAAGCTTTCTTT. Its protein product is CASSLGPDRGRTNTEAFF.

The chain joins TRBV7-6 to TRBJ2-7; maybe TRBD1 (5 bases). This CDR3 spans 14 amino acids. Trimming removed 5 bases from V and 7 bases from J, with 18 bases in between. Germline CDR1 SGHVS, CDR2 FNYEAQ. The DNA for the CDR3 is TGTGCCAGCAGCCCGTCTGGTGGGGCAGGGGAGCAGTACTTC. It translates to CASSPSGGAGEQYF.

This clonotype was observed many times. V usage is TRBV7-9 and J usage is TRBJ1-1; D is perhaps TRBD1 (5 bases). Germline CDR1 and CDR2: SEHNR and FQNEAQ (reference sequence). The CDR3 runs 13 residues. Trimming pared 6 bases from V and 0 bases from J, leaving 8 bases between. The CDR3 nucleotides are TGTGCCAGCAGAGGGACCGTGAACACTGAAGCTTTCTTT. Protein sequence: CASRGTVNTEAFF.

This clonotype came up once. The chain has TRBV5-1 and TRBJ1-2; 8 nucleotides match TRBD1. V trimming: 4 bases; J trimming: 4 bases; junction bases outside the gene matches: 6. The CDR3 contains 14 residues. The germline gives CDR1 SGHRS, CDR2 YFSETQ. The CDR3 spells CASSTGQGGYGYTF. CDR3 bases: TGCGCCAGCAGCACAGGACAGGGCGGCTATGGCTACACCTTC.

This clonotype was seen more than once but under ten times. This chain connects TRBV6-1 to TRBJ2-1; 9 bases are shared with TRBD2. Trimming at V came to 6 bases and at J to 5 bases, leaving 5 bases not matched to a gene. CDR1 is MNHNS, CDR2 SASEGT, per germline. The CDR3 spans 14 residues. The CDR3 bases are TGTGCCAGCAGCTGGACTAGCGTCAACAATGAGCAGTTCTTC. Translating it yields CASSWTSVNNEQFF.

This clonotype has more than one count but fewer than ten. J is TRBJ2-7 and V is TRBV5-1, with no clear D. Trimming pared 1 base from V and 5 bases from J, leaving 16 bases between. CDR1 and CDR2 (germline): SGHRS, YFSETQ. There are 15 residues in the CDR3. CDR3 nucleotide sequence: TGCGCCAGCAGCTTGACGAGGATGACCTCTGACGAGCAGTACTTC. This codes for CASSLTRMTSDEQYF. Together with reference TRBV5-1 and TRBJ2-7, the CDR3 gives the full variable domain: KAGVTQTPRYLIKTRGQQVTLSCSPISGHRSVSWYQQTPGQGLQFLFEYFSETQRNKGNFPGRFSGRQFSNSRSEMNVSTLELGDSALYLCASSLTRMTSDEQYFGPGTRLTVT.

This clonotype appeared a few times. The V and J genes are TRBV29-1 and TRBJ2-2; tentatively, D is TRBD1 (6 bases). The germline gives CDR1 SQVTM, CDR2 ANQGSEA. The V and J ends lost 3 bases and 3 bases respectively, with 14 bases between them. This CDR3 region has 15 residues. CDR3: CSVEVAGVHTGELFF. The CDR3 bases are TGCAGCGTTGAGGTGGCAGGGGTACACACCGGGGAGCTGTTTTTT.

Only a few counts were recorded for this clonotype. J is TRBJ1-5 and V is TRBV6-1, with D unclear. Between the trimmed V and J ends, which lost 8 bases and 2 bases, there was a span of 16 bases. CDR3 length: 15 amino acids. The germline V gene encodes CDR1 MNHNS and CDR2 SASEGT. The CDR3 sequence is CASCRPNEGNQPQHF. In DNA, the CDR3 is TGTGCCAGCTGCCGACCTAACGAGGGCAATCAGCCCCAGCATTTT.

V and J are TRBV7-9 and TRBJ1-2; the D gene is possibly TRBD1 (6 bases). Germline lookup yields CDR1 SEHNR and CDR2 FQNEAQ (reference sequence). The length of the CDR3 is 17 residues. Deletions cut 5 bases from V and 3 bases from J, with 22 bases between. This chain's CDR3 is CASSVHEQGWRDYGYTF. The CDR3 nucleotides are TGTGCCAGCAGCGTCCACGAACAGGGTTGGAGAGACTATGGCTACACCTTC.

This clonotype was counted a few times. The CDR3 loop reads CASSFGTETLNTEAFF. In DNA form, the CDR3 reads TGTGCCAGCAGTTTCGGGACAGAGACTCTGAACACTGAAGCTTTCTTT. V usage is TRBV28 and J usage is TRBJ1-1, with TRBD1 matching 7 bases. The CDR3 is 16 residues long. The V segment lost 3 bases and the J segment 0 bases; nucleotides outside the gene matches: 7. The V gene's germline CDR1 is MDHEN and CDR2 SYDVKM.

This clonotype has only a few counts. The chain uses TRBV29-1 and TRBJ2-1, with D hard to call. CDR3 length equals 13 residues. Trimming pared 1 base from V and 10 bases from J, leaving 14 bases between. Germline values: CDR1 SQVTM, CDR2 ANQGSEA. The CDR3 spells CSVEAFSGLEQFF. In DNA, the CDR3 is TGCAGCGTTGAAGCCTTCTCTGGTCTAGAGCAGTTCTTC.

This clonotype appeared a few times. The chain recombines TRBV20-1 with TRBJ1-3; D is ambiguous. V shed 3 bases and J shed 6 bases, with 24 bases lying between them. This CDR3 comprises 17 residues. Germline V gene lookup returns CDR1 DFQATT and CDR2 SNEGSKA (reference sequence). CDR3 sequence reads: CSARRPPRADRKNTIYF. CDR3 bases: TGCAGTGCTAGGCGCCCGCCGCGGGCTGACCGTAAAAACACCATATATTTT.

This CDR3 reads CSVLGTYSYNEQFF. The DNA for the CDR3 is TGCAGCGTCCTCGGGACCTACTCCTACAATGAGCAGTTCTTC. The chain has TRBV29-1 and TRBJ2-1, with D perhaps assigned TRBD1 or TRBD2 (5 bases each). The CDR3 runs to 14 residues. Germline CDR1 and CDR2: SQVTM and ANQGSEA. The V and J ends lost 6 bases and 0 bases respectively, with 12 bases between them.

This chain uses TRBV2 with TRBJ2-7; D ambiguous. V was trimmed by 2 bases and J by 6 bases, leaving 8 bases between them. The V gene's germline CDR1 is SNHLY and CDR2 FYNNEI. The CDR3 contains 12 residues. The chain's CDR3 is CASSEPFREQYF. The CDR3 nucleotides read TGTGCCAGCAGTGAACCTTTCCGCGAGCAGTACTTC.

A few counts support this clonotype. The CDR3 region is CASQGPPGTGNTGELFF. DNA for the CDR3: TGTGCCAGCCAAGGCCCCCCCGGGACAGGGAACACCGGGGAGCTGTTTTTT. The V call is TRBV28, the J call TRBJ2-2; 8 bases align to TRBD1. Germline loops: CDR1 MDHEN, CDR2 SYDVKM. J was trimmed by 1 base and V by 8 bases; bases with no gene match: 12. The CDR3 is 17 amino acids. Combining the CDR3 with reference TRBV28 and TRBJ2-2 gives the whole variable domain DVKVTQSSRYLVKRTGEKVFLECVQDMDHENMFWYRQDPGLGLRLIYFSYDVKMKEKGDIPEGYSVSREKKERFSLILESASTNQTSMYLCASQGPPGTGNTGELFFGEGSRLTVL.

A few counts support this clonotype. This chain joins TRBV20-1 and TRBJ2-5; D is possibly TRBD1 or TRBD2 (6 bases each). Germline CDR1 is DFQATT and CDR2 is SNEGSKA (reference sequence). V was cut by 6 bases and J by 4 bases, with 15 bases left in between. The CDR3 has 13 amino acids. The CDR3 protein is CSAASGGLETQYF. CDR3 bases: TGCAGTGCCGCCAGTGGGGGGCTAGAGACCCAGTACTTC.

The V gene is TRBV6-1, the J gene TRBJ1-2; TRBD1 might be the D (6 bases). The CDR3 covers 16 residues. The ends were cut back, 6 bases at V and 6 bases at J, with 23 bases in the middle. CDR1 MNHNS and CDR2 SASEGT come from the germline V gene. In nucleotides, the CDR3 is TGTGCCAGCAGCCGGGACACTAAAAAGGCGTCCGATGGCTACACCTTC. It translates to CASSRDTKKASDGYTF.

This clonotype has just a few counts. This chain uses TRBV13 with TRBJ1-2; D not certain. V gave up 3 bases and J gave up 8 bases, with 13 bases separating them. The CDR3 totals 13 residues. Germline V gene sequence: CDR1 PRHDT, CDR2 FYEKMQ (reference sequence). The CDR3 DNA reads as TGTGCCAGCAGCTTGGGTGAGATATTGGGCTACACCTTC. It codes for CASSLGEILGYTF.

This clonotype was seen a handful of times. This chain joins TRBV10-2 and TRBJ2-5; no clear D. There are 13 residues in the CDR3. Per germline, CDR1 WSHSY and CDR2 SAAADI. The V end was cut by 1 base, the J end by 9 bases, with 12 bases between. The CDR3 DNA reads as TGCGCCAGCAGTGAGTGGTGGGGATGGGCCCAGTACTTC. Translated, it gives CASSEWWGWAQYF.

To note about this clonotype: An end of the junction differs from the germline gene, which may be a read error. The rearrangement links TRBV4-1 to TRBJ1-5; unclear D gene. There are 13 residues in the CDR3. Germline loops: CDR1 MGHRA, CDR2 YSYEKL. The CDR3 DNA sequence: TGCGCCAGCAGCCAAGAGCCGGGAGAGGGCTTGGATTTT. Translated: CASSQEPGEGLDF.

The J gene is TRBJ2-2, the V gene TRBV3-1, with D perhaps TRBD1 (6 bases). This CDR3 has 17 residues. V was cut by 4 bases and J by 2 bases, with 17 bases left in between. CDR1 and CDR2 (germline): LGHDT, YNNKEL (reference sequence). The CDR3, as DNA: TGTGCCAGCAGCCGTCCAGGGGTCGTTGGCAACACCGGGGAGCTGTTTTTT. Translating gives CASSRPGVVGNTGELFF.